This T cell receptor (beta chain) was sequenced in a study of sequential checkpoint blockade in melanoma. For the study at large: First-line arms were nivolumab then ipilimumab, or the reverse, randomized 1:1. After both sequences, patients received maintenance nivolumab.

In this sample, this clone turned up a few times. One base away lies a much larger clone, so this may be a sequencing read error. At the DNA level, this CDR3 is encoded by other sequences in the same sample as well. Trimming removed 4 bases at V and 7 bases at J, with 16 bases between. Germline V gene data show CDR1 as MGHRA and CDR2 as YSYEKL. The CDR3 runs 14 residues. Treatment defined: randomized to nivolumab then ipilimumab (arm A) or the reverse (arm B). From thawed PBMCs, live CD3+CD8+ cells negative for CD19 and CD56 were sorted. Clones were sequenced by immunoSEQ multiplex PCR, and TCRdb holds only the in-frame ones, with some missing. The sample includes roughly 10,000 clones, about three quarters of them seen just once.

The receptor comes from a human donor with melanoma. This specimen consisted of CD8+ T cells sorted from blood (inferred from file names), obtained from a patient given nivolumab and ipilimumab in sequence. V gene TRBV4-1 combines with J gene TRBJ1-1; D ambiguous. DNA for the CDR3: TGCGCCAGCAGCCTTGCGGGCGGGCGGGATGAAGCTTTCTTT. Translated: CASSLAGGRDEAFF.